This TCR beta chain comes out of a study of blood T cell repertoires in COVID-19. At the level of the study: Sample material is recorded as cDNA or gDNA derived from T cells, B-cell-depleted T cells, or PBMCs.

The germline V gene encodes CDR1 LGHNT and CDR2 FRNRAP. This CDR3 region has 14 residues. V was trimmed by 1 base and J by 1 base, leaving 4 bases between them. The Seattle patients joined while their infection was active and were tracked longitudinally afterward. Method: immunoSEQ multiplex PCR; TCRdb's copy keeps in-frame clones and lacks some. Of more than 150,000 clones in the sample, around 94% are singletons; the top ten hold 0.76%. Sequenced material: peripheral blood. This TCR derives from a young man with COVID-19, enrolled during active disease. The chain is built from TRBV12-5 and TRBJ2-2; D uncertain. The CDR3 sequence is CASGLGQNTGELFF. The CDR3 DNA sequence: TGTGCTAGTGGTTTGGGGCAGAACACCGGGGAGCTGTTTTTT.